Sequencing of this TCR beta chain was carried out in a study of blood T cells in healthy people across ages. The study's findings and limits: The diversity estimates, figures obtained from one million T cells, were considered underestimates.

Combining a sample-barcoded 5' primer with a J-beta primer mix, a second PCR ran for roughly 7 to 12 cycles. TCRdb re-derived calls from the 5' RACE reads in MiXCR, one entry per CDR3 protein. The sample consists of more than 750,000 distinct CDR3 sequences, almost 30% of them appearing once. V shed 7 bases and J shed 4 bases, with 13 bases lying between them. CDR3 size: 12 residues. Germline V gene sequence: CDR1 DFQATT, CDR2 SNEGSKA (reference sequence). With regard to this clonotype: Its matching antigen is unknown.

These data were likewise used in another study, on T cells of mothers and their children. That report notes: No clone of persistent microchimeric T cells was detected.

The chain couples TRBV20-1 to TRBJ1-2; D unresolved. Material for sequencing was blood. The TCR sequence derives from a woman aged 35 to 49 in good health. The CDR3 DNA is TGCAGTGTATTCGAGGGAGGCTATGGCTACACCTTC. The encoded protein is CSVFEGGYGYTF.